This TCR beta chain stems from a study of blood T cell repertoires in COVID-19. Study as a whole: COVID-19 samples, acute and convalescent, were from the United States, Italy and Spain. T cells, B-cell-depleted T cells, or PBMCs provided the cDNA or gDNA that served as material.

The CDR3 is made up of 18 amino acids. The V gene lost 2 bases and the J gene lost 8 bases, with 27 bases spanning the gap. Germline loops: CDR1 MDHEN, CDR2 SYDVKM. The authors' processing: Counts of nucleated cells, estimated from reference gene primer amplification, were obtained. Method: immunoSEQ multiplex PCR; TCRdb's copy keeps in-frame clones and lacks some. V and J calls and clone size come straight from that table; D and trimming were deduced from the DNA. The sample shows about 280,000 clones, 89% of them seen only once. Sequencing input: peripheral blood. The V and J genes are TRBV28 and TRBJ1-2; D possibly corresponds to TRBD1 (6 bases). This TCR came from a woman aged 35 to 49 who had recovered from COVID-19. CDR3 DNA: TGTGCCAGCAGTTTAACCCGGGACGCGGGGGCCCTTTTGGGGGGCTACACCTTC. Its translation: CASSLTRDAGALLGGYTF.